A single sample is the source of the 23 T cell receptor beta chains below, sequenced in a study of shared clonotypes between healthy human individuals. The repertoire was sequenced with immunoSEQ multiplex PCR; TCRdb's copy has only in-frame clones and lacks some. The sample carries about 990,000 clones, 75% to 85% recorded once. What was sequenced was memory CD4+ T cells from PBMCs. Subset meaning: CD45RA-negative fraction. Every receptor here comes from a man younger than 35 in good health. Some clones in this sample may be carry-over from other donors' samples.

This rearrangement joins TRBV30 to TRBJ1-4; 9 bases map to TRBD1. Trimming took 5 bases from V and 8 from J; bases not matched to a gene: 6. Germline CDR1 and CDR2: GTSNPN and SVGIG (reference sequence). This CDR3 is 13 amino acids long. The CDR3 DNA reads TGTGCCTGGCAGCGGGACAGGGACGAAAAACTGTTTTTT. Translating it yields CAWQRDRDEKLFF.

V is TRBV28 and J is TRBJ2-7; D call uncertain. Trimming left V 7 bases short and J 2 bases short, with 15 bases between. The CDR3 is 14 residues long. CDR1 and CDR2 from the germline V gene are MDHEN and SYDVKM. CDR3 residues: CASKLQLGTYEQYF. Written as DNA, the CDR3 is TGTGCCAGCAAACTACAACTGGGTACCTACGAGCAGTACTTC.

This chain links TRBV7-2 with TRBJ2-5; D remains ambiguous. The CDR3 has 14 amino acids. The germline gives CDR1 SGHTA, CDR2 FQGNSA. The V end was cut by 3 bases, the J end by 0 bases, with 8 bases between. The CDR3 spells CASSFRWDQETQYF. Here the CDR3 DNA reads TGTGCCAGCAGCTTTAGGTGGGACCAAGAGACCCAGTACTTC.

The chain is built from TRBV9 and TRBJ2-5; D is possibly TRBD1 (7 bases). The germline V gene encodes CDR1 SGDLS and CDR2 YYNGEE. This CDR3 has 14 residues. Trimming shortened V by 3 bases and J by 7 bases, and 16 bases separated the two germline ends. CDR3 nucleotide sequence: TGTGCCAGCAGCGCCAGGGGGTCGGAGGGGACCCAGTACTTC. Translation: CASSARGSEGTQYF.

This chain connects TRBV7-9 to TRBJ2-5; D tentatively fits TRBD1 or TRBD2 (5 bases each). This CDR3 spans 13 amino acids. V was trimmed by 5 bases and J by 2 bases, leaving 9 bases between them. Germline V CDR1 and CDR2: SEHNR, FQNEAQ (reference sequence). This CDR3 reads CASSPGAQETQYF. Written as DNA, the CDR3 is TGTGCCAGCAGCCCCGGGGCTCAAGAGACCCAGTACTTC.

On this clone itself: Other DNA sequences within the sample encode an identical CDR3. The V and J genes are TRBV20-1 and TRBJ2-7; D call uncertain. The CDR3 is made up of 9 amino acids. V was clipped by 5 bases and J by 7 bases, with 6 bases between them. The germline V gene encodes CDR1 DFQATT and CDR2 SNEGSKA (reference sequence). In DNA, the CDR3 is TGCAGTGCTGGTCTGGAGCAGTACTTC. It encodes CSAGLEQYF.

This chain joins TRBV29-1 and TRBJ2-7; D is tentatively TRBD1 or TRBD2 (5 bases each). V was trimmed by 4 bases and J by 0 bases, leaving 10 bases between them. This CDR3 region has 13 residues. Germline V gives CDR1 SQVTM, CDR2 ANQGSEA. The CDR3 loop reads CSVGGVSSYEQYF. The DNA of the CDR3 is TGCAGCGTTGGAGGGGTGAGCTCCTACGAGCAGTACTTC.

The chain uses TRBV28 and TRBJ1-1; the D gene is possibly TRBD1 (5 bases). The V gene lost 11 bases and the J gene lost 1 base, with 17 bases spanning the gap. The CDR3 extends over 14 amino acids. The V gene's germline CDR1 is MDHEN and CDR2 SYDVKM. The CDR3 DNA is TGTGCCGGAATTCCGGGACGGAGGAACACTGAAGCTTTCTTT. Protein: CAGIPGRRNTEAFF.

This clone was recorded once. This chain links TRBV5-5 with TRBJ2-7; D possibly corresponds to TRBD1 (6 bases). CDR1 is SGHKS, CDR2 YYEKEE, per germline (reference sequence). V lost 4 bases and J lost 0, with 11 bases in between. This CDR3 is 14 amino acids long. CDR3 protein: CASSRDTSSYEQYF. The DNA of the CDR3 is TGTGCCAGCAGCCGGGACACAAGCTCCTACGAGCAGTACTTC.

This chain connects TRBV6-5 to TRBJ2-5, with 10 bases fitting TRBD2. Germline CDR1 MNHEY, CDR2 SVGAGI. The CDR3 covers 13 residues. V trimming: 6 bases; J trimming: 5 bases; junction bases outside the gene matches: 3. This CDR3 is CASSGTSDETQYF. CDR3 nucleotides: TGTGCCAGCAGCGGGACTAGCGACGAGACCCAGTACTTC.

The rearrangement uses TRBV29-1 and TRBJ2-2; D call uncertain. The germline V and J ends were trimmed by 6 bases and 5 bases, with 7 bases remaining between them. CDR1 SQVTM and CDR2 ANQGSEA come from the germline V gene. The CDR3 contains 11 residues. CDR3 nucleotides: TGCAGCGTGGCGCTTACCGGGGAGCTGTTTTTT. Translating gives CSVALTGELFF.

Many counts were recorded for this clone. The chain has TRBV15 and TRBJ2-5; 7 bases align to TRBD2. The V gene's germline CDR1 is LNHNV and CDR2 YYDKDF (reference sequence). The CDR3 spans 15 residues. Germline trimming cut 5 bases from V and 5 bases from J; bases unmatched to any gene: 11. CDR3 DNA sequence: TGTGCCACCAGCCCTCCGGGAGGACGTGGGGAGACCCAGTACTTC. This codes for CATSPPGGRGETQYF.

The chain is built from TRBV30 and TRBJ1-3, with unresolved D. Trimming removed 0 bases from V and 4 bases from J, with 4 bases in between. The CDR3 has 12 amino acids. Germline assignment: CDR1 GTSNPN and CDR2 SVGIG (reference sequence). The CDR3 DNA reads as TGTGCCTGGAGTGTAGAGGGAAACACCATATATTTT. This sequence encodes CAWSVEGNTIYF.

This clone was recorded many times. At the DNA level, this CDR3 is encoded by other sequences in the same sample as well. This chain connects TRBV5-1 to TRBJ1-4, with 9 bases identical to TRBD1. Germline V lookup: CDR1 SGHRS, CDR2 YFSETQ. V lost 4 bases, J lost 7 bases, and 5 bases stayed unmatched. This CDR3 has 14 residues. CDR3 residues: CASSLWTGVEKLFF. The DNA for the CDR3 is TGCGCCAGCAGCCTATGGACAGGGGTTGAAAAACTGTTTTTT.

This sequence joins TRBV9 and TRBJ2-2; no clear D. The CDR3 runs 14 residues. CDR1 and CDR2 from the germline V gene are SGDLS and YYNGEE. V lost 0 bases, J lost 6 bases, and 9 bases lay in between. The CDR3 reads CASSVGGSAGELFF. The CDR3 DNA follows: TGTGCCAGCAGCGTAGGGGGATCGGCCGGGGAGCTGTTTTTT.

The chain recombines TRBV7-2 with TRBJ2-6; 8 nucleotides match TRBD1. Germline loops: CDR1 SGHTA, CDR2 FQGNSA. The CDR3 is 16 amino acids. The V gene end was trimmed by 5 bases and the J gene end by 2 bases; junction bases not matched to a gene: 5. CDR3 residues: CASSGQGTAGANVLTF. CDR3 coding DNA: TGTGCCAGCAGCGGACAGGGAACCGCTGGGGCCAACGTCCTGACTTTC.

CDR3 DNA sequence: TGCGCCAGCAGCTCAGGGTCTCCCTCCTCCTACGAGCAGTACTTC. This codes for CASSSGSPSSYEQYF. The chain is built from TRBV5-1 and TRBJ2-7; D might be TRBD1 (5 bases). Trimming stripped 3 bases from V and 0 bases from J, with 13 bases between. The CDR3 totals 15 residues. Germline V CDR1 and CDR2: SGHRS, YFSETQ.

Comment on this clone: At the DNA level, this CDR3 is encoded by other sequences in the same sample as well. The V and J genes are TRBV11-2 and TRBJ1-5, with no clear D. Per the germline V gene, CDR1 is SGHAT and CDR2 is FQNNGV. Trimming shortened V by 0 bases and J by 7 bases, and 7 bases separated the two germline ends. The CDR3 contains 13 residues. The CDR3 sequence is CASSLDLDQPQHF. The CDR3 coding sequence is TGTGCCAGCAGCTTAGATCTTGACCAGCCCCAGCATTTT.

The table lists this clone with a count of one. V gene TRBV9 combines with J gene TRBJ1-4; D is perhaps TRBD1 (6 bases). Germline lookup yields CDR1 SGDLS and CDR2 YYNGEE. The CDR3 sequence is 14 residues long. Trimming took 3 bases from V and 5 from J, leaving 11 bases between them. CDR3 DNA sequence: TGTGCCAGCAGCGGAGGGGGTTCGAATGAAAAACTGTTTTTT. Protein sequence: CASSGGGSNEKLFF.

V usage is TRBV6-6 and J usage is TRBJ1-6; TRBD1 matches at 8 bases. J lost 7 bases, V lost 0 bases, and 2 bases had no gene match. The length of the CDR3 is 15 residues. CDR1 MNHNY and CDR2 SVGAGI come from the germline V gene (reference sequence). The CDR3 protein is CASSYSTGDNSPLHF. The DNA for the CDR3 is TGTGCCAGCAGTTACTCGACAGGGGACAATTCACCCCTCCACTTT.

Regarding this clone: Other DNA sequences within the sample encode an identical CDR3. This rearrangement joins TRBV19 to TRBJ1-2; 8 bases are a match to TRBD1. The V gene's germline CDR1 is LNHDA and CDR2 SQIVND (reference sequence). This CDR3 has 13 residues. The trim removed 5 bases at V and 5 bases at J, leaving 4 bases unmatched. CDR3: CASSYRGNYGYTF. Here the CDR3 DNA reads TGTGCCAGTAGTTACAGGGGGAATTATGGCTACACCTTC.

The count of this clone is one. The CDR3, as DNA: TGCGCCAGCAGCTTGGATAGCGGACAAGAGACCCAGTACTTC. Protein product: CASSLDSGQETQYF. The genes are TRBV5-1 and TRBJ2-5; maybe TRBD2 (6 bases). Deletions cut 0 bases from V and 2 bases from J, with 8 bases between. In germline, CDR1 is SGHRS, CDR2 YFSETQ. The CDR3 is made up of 14 amino acids. Full variable domain (missing parts from reference TRBV5-1 and TRBJ2-5): KAGVTQTPRYLIKTRGQQVTLSCSPISGHRSVSWYQQTPGQGLQFLFEYFSETQRNKGNFPGRFSGRQFSNSRSEMNVSTLELGDSALYLCASSLDSGQETQYFGPGTRLLVL.

In its sample, this clone was seen many times. V usage is TRBV7-3 and J usage is TRBJ2-1, with 14 bases fitting TRBD2. From germline, CDR1 is SGHTA and CDR2 FQGTGA. The junction had 11 bases not matched to a gene; V was cut back by 0 bases and J by 13 bases. This CDR3 is 17 amino acids long. The CDR3 DNA is TGTGCCAGCAGCTTAACCGGGGGGACTAGCGGGAGATCGGGACAGTTCTTC. Protein: CASSLTGGTSGRSGQFF.